A selection of T cell receptor beta chains follows, all from one sample in a study of T cell changes during pregnancy in multiple sclerosis. Some clones are missing from TCRdb's copy, which holds only in-frame ones; the method was immunoSEQ multiplex PCR. In the table there are more than 80,000 clones, around 90% of which are singletons. Here the sequenced sample was peripheral blood, taken in the first trimester of pregnancy. Receptor source: a female donor with multiple sclerosis, enrolled in a pregnancy study. The CDR3 runs from the conserved cysteine through the conserved F or W. The D gene is left open where the match is weak. The size field is filled for only some rows; it gives once, few, many or a size class.

V: TRBV5-1; J: TRBJ2-7; D: -; size: -; DNA: TGCGCCAGCAGCTTTGGCCGGCTAGCGAGCTCCTACGAGCAGTACTTC; CDR3: CASSFGRLASSYEQYF
V: TRBV6-5; J: TRBJ2-2; D: TRBD2; size: -; DNA: TGTGCCAGCAGTCCTCGGGGGGCCGGGGAGCTGTTTTTT; CDR3: CASSPRGAGELFF
V: TRBV28; J: TRBJ1-4; D: TRBD1; size: -; DNA: TGTGCCAGCAGTGAAGGGGACAGAGCAACTAATGAAAAACTGTTTTTT; CDR3: CASSEGDRATNEKLFF
V: TRBV6-6; J: TRBJ2-7; D: -; size: -; DNA: TGTGCCAGCAGTTACTCAGCCCTAGAGGATGGCGAGCAGTACTTC; CDR3: CASSYSALEDGEQYF
V: TRBV7-2; J: TRBJ2-5; D: -; size: -; DNA: TGTGCCAGCAGCTTCGGGCCCTCAGGGGGGAGAAAGGGAGAGACCCAGTACTTC; CDR3: CASSFGPSGGRKGETQYF
V: TRBV6-5; J: TRBJ1-4; D: TRBD1; size: -; DNA: TGTGCCAGCAGTTACCGGACAGGGTTCGGGGAAAAACTGTTTTTT; CDR3: CASSYRTGFGEKLFF
V: TRBV5-4; J: TRBJ1-4; D: TRBD1; size: -; DNA: TGTGCCAGCAGCTCCAGACAGGGAGAGGAGGAAAAACTGTTTTTT; CDR3: CASSSRQGEEEKLFF
V: TRBV28; J: TRBJ2-3; D: -; size: -; DNA: TGTGCCAGCAGTCCTCCTGGGACTACAGATACGCAGTATTTT; CDR3: CASSPPGTTDTQYF
V: TRBV5-1; J: TRBJ2-1; D: TRBD2; size: once; DNA: TGCGCCAGCAGCTTGGGAGGACTAGCGCCAGAGCAGTTCTTC; CDR3: CASSLGGLAPEQFF
V: TRBV30; J: TRBJ1-3; D: -; size: -; DNA: TGTGCCTCGCCTAGCTCTGGAAACACCATATATTTT; CDR3: CASPSSGNTIYF
V: TRBV15; J: TRBJ2-3; D: TRBD2; size: -; DNA: TGTGCCACCAGCATTGGAGCGGGAGTCGGACCAGATACGCAGTATTTT; CDR3: CATSIGAGVGPDTQYF
V: TRBV11-2; J: TRBJ1-2; D: TRBD1; size: -; DNA: TGTGCCAGCAGCTCAAACAGGGGGTACAACTATGGCTACACCTTC; CDR3: CASSSNRGYNYGYTF
V: TRBV7-2; J: TRBJ2-3; D: TRBD2; size: -; DNA: TGTGCCAGCAGCCCCCGGACTAGCGGCACAGATACGCAGTATTTT; CDR3: CASSPRTSGTDTQYF
V: TRBV27; J: TRBJ1-3; D: -; size: -; DNA: TGTGCCAGCAGTTTAACGCTGCCCTCAAGGCGGCTCTCTGGAAACACCATATATTTT; CDR3: CASSLTLPSRRLSGNTIYF
V: TRBV6-5; J: TRBJ1-1; D: TRBD1; size: -; DNA: TGTGCCAGCAGACCCGACAGGGGGCCGCGAACTGAAGCTTTCTTT; CDR3: CASRPDRGPRTEAFF
V: TRBV2; J: TRBJ1-1; D: -; size: -; DNA: TGTGCCAGCAGATCTTACTACCACAGGCGGCAAGCTACGTTT; CDR3: CASRSYYHRRQATF
V: TRBV5-4; J: TRBJ2-1; D: TRBD2; size: -; DNA: TGTGCCAGCAGTTTTAAGCGGGAGCGGGGCAATGAGCAGTTCTTC; CDR3: CASSFKRERGNEQFF
V: TRBV28; J: TRBJ1-2; D: -; size: -; DNA: TGTGCCAGCACCCTAGGGGGATTAAACTATGGCTACACCTTC; CDR3: CASTLGGLNYGYTF
V: TRBV5-6; J: TRBJ2-1; D: -; size: -; DNA: TGTGCCAGCAGCTCCCTACTAGGCCCCTACAATGAGCAGTTCTTC; CDR3: CASSSLLGPYNEQFF
V: TRBV27; J: TRBJ2-3; D: TRBD2; size: -; DNA: TGTGCCAGCAGTTCAGCGGGAGGGCGAATTGGAACAGATACGCAGTATTTT; CDR3: CASSSAGGRIGTDTQYF
V: TRBV30; J: TRBJ2-4; D: -; size: -; DNA: TGTGCCGGGCTAGGGGGAGCCAAAAACATTCAGTACTTC; CDR3: CAGLGGAKNIQYF
V: TRBV19; J: TRBJ1-1; D: -; size: -; DNA: TGTGCCAGTAGTATATCAAGCGGGGCTGAAGCTTTCTTT; CDR3: CASSISSGAEAFF
V: TRBV11-2; J: TRBJ2-2; D: -; size: -; DNA: TGTGCCAGCAGCTTAACAGGTTTTCGGAACACCGGGGAGCTGTTTTTT; CDR3: CASSLTGFRNTGELFF
V: TRBV27; J: TRBJ2-6; D: -; size: few; DNA: TGTGCCAGCAGTCCGTGGACAGTTGGGGCCAACGTCCTGACTTTC; CDR3: CASSPWTVGANVLTF
V: TRBV28; J: TRBJ2-3; D: -; size: -; DNA: TGTGCCAGCAGTTTCCAATCGTCGGGTGAGGATACGCAGTATTTT; CDR3: CASSFQSSGEDTQYF
V: TRBV4-3; J: TRBJ2-5; D: -; size: -; DNA: TGCGCCAGCAGCCAAGGGGCTGGGCGGGATAGAGAGACCCAGTACTTC; CDR3: CASSQGAGRDRETQYF
V: TRBV28; J: TRBJ1-2; D: TRBD1; size: -; DNA: TGTGCCAGCAGTTTCGACCGACAGGGCGGTCGGGGCTACACCTTC; CDR3: CASSFDRQGGRGYTF
V: TRBV30; J: TRBJ2-1; D: TRBD2; size: -; DNA: TGTGCCTGGGGCCCCGGGACTAGCTATGATGAGCAGTTCTTC; CDR3: CAWGPGTSYDEQFF
V: TRBV28; J: TRBJ2-7; D: TRBD2; size: -; DNA: TGTGCCAGCAGTTTGGGACTAGATGCCTACGAGCAGTACTTC; CDR3: CASSLGLDAYEQYF
V: TRBV7-2; J: TRBJ1-3; D: TRBD1; size: -; DNA: TGTGCCAGCAGTCTACAGGGGTTCACTGGAAACACCATATATTTT; CDR3: CASSLQGFTGNTIYF
V: TRBV7-2; J: TRBJ1-4; D: -; size: -; DNA: TGTGCCAGCAGACGGGTTTCTCTTAATGAAAAACTGTTTTTT; CDR3: CASRRVSLNEKLFF
V: TRBV6-6; J: TRBJ1-1; D: TRBD1; size: few; DNA: TGTGCCAGCATGCGACAGGGTTATGAAGCTTTCTTT; CDR3: CASMRQGYEAFF
V: TRBV14; J: TRBJ1-1; D: -; size: -; DNA: TGTGCCAGCAGCCAACCTAGAAAGCAAGGAGACACTGAAGCTTTCTTT; CDR3: CASSQPRKQGDTEAFF
V: TRBV28; J: TRBJ2-7; D: -; size: -; DNA: TGTGCCAGCAGTTTAATGACGCGGAGATCCTACGAGCAGTACTTC; CDR3: CASSLMTRRSYEQYF
V: TRBV4-1; J: TRBJ2-7; D: -; size: -; DNA: TGCGCCAGCAGCCCCGAAGGGGGAGGGCACTACGAGCAGTACTTC; CDR3: CASSPEGGGHYEQYF
V: TRBV27; J: TRBJ1-2; D: -; size: -; DNA: TGTGCCAGCAGTTCGTTAGGGGTTTTTTATGGCTACACCTTC; CDR3: CASSSLGVFYGYTF
V: TRBV19; J: TRBJ1-2; D: -; size: few; DNA: TGTGCCAGTAGTAGACGAGAGCTCCGACAGGCTGGCTACACCTTC; CDR3: CASSRRELRQAGYTF
V: TRBV30; J: TRBJ2-2; D: -; size: -; DNA: TGTGCCTGGAGTGTATTATCCCCCGGGGAGCTGTTTTTT; CDR3: CAWSVLSPGELFF
V: TRBV23-1; J: TRBJ2-1; D: TRBD2; size: -; DNA: TGCGCCAGCAGTCAATTTAGCGGGAGCTCCTACAATGAGCAGTTCTTC; CDR3: CASSQFSGSSYNEQFF
V: TRBV5-1; J: TRBJ2-1; D: -; size: -; DNA: TGCGCCAGCAGCCGTGACAGCTCATCCTACAATGAGCAGTTCTTC; CDR3: CASSRDSSSYNEQFF
V: TRBV5-1; J: TRBJ1-3; D: -; size: -; DNA: TGCGCCAGCAGCTTGGACTTGGGGGGTGGAAACACCATATATTTT; CDR3: CASSLDLGGGNTIYF
V: TRBV7-2; J: TRBJ1-1; D: TRBD1; size: -; DNA: TGTGCCAGCAGCCCGGGACAGGGGGCGGGCTACACTGAAGCTTTCTTT; CDR3: CASSPGQGAGYTEAFF
V: TRBV6-1; J: TRBJ2-1; D: -; size: -; DNA: TGTGCCAGCAGTGAACCGGTTGAGCAGTTCTTC; CDR3: CASSEPVEQFF
V: TRBV19; J: TRBJ1-1; D: TRBD1; size: -; DNA: TGTGCCACCGGGACAGGGGGGAACACTGAAGCTTTCTTT; CDR3: CATGTGGNTEAFF
V: TRBV29-1; J: TRBJ1-2; D: -; size: -; DNA: TGCAGCGTTCGCCAGGGAGGCTATGGCTACACCTTC; CDR3: CSVRQGGYGYTF
V: TRBV6-1; J: TRBJ1-2; D: TRBD1; size: -; DNA: TGTGCCAGCAGGGACCCGGGACAGCAATATGGCTACACCTTC; CDR3: CASRDPGQQYGYTF
V: TRBV29-1; J: TRBJ1-1; D: TRBD1; size: -; DNA: TGCAGCGTAGCAGACAGGGGGGACACTGAAGCTTTCTTT; CDR3: CSVADRGDTEAFF
V: TRBV30; J: TRBJ1-5; D: TRBD1; size: -; DNA: TGTGCCTGGAGTGTAGGAGGGACAGGGAACAATCAGCCCCAGCATTTT; CDR3: CAWSVGGTGNNQPQHF
V: TRBV4-3; J: TRBJ2-7; D: TRBD2; size: -; DNA: TGCGCCAGCAGCCAAGTGAGCGGGGCGGCCTACGAGCAGTACTTC; CDR3: CASSQVSGAAYEQYF
V: TRBV11-3; J: TRBJ2-3; D: -; size: once; DNA: TGTGCCAGCAGCTTAGGGGGCAGGGCCTTTGATACGCAGTATTTT; CDR3: CASSLGGRAFDTQYF
V: TRBV2; J: TRBJ1-2; D: TRBD1; size: -; DNA: TGTGCCAGCAGGGTATGGGACAGTAACTATGGCTACACCTTC; CDR3: CASRVWDSNYGYTF